This TCR beta chain was identified during a study of regulatory T cells in long-lasting Graves disease. About the research overall: The definition of persistent Graves' disease was over 5 years of antithyroid drugs with positive TSH receptor antibodies.

The time point: persistent/refractory GD, antithyroid drugs over 5 years with positive TRAb. PBMC RNA was the source of the TCR library. Arm-PCR of CDR3 regions with iRepertoire HTBI primers generated TCR beta libraries. As processed by the authors: Among the samples, 60 to 65 TRBV and 14 TRBJ segments were identified. TCRdb independently ran MiXCR on the multiplex PCR reads; one entry per CDR3 protein. These V and J calls derive from TCRdb rather than the authors' analysis. The profile shows approximately 690,000 distinct CDR3 sequences, about 32% of them singletons. A word on this clonotype: Being one base from a much bigger clone, this may be a read error.

The source material was peripheral blood mononuclear cells (PBMCs), sampled when the disease was refractory, from a patient treated with antithyroid drugs. The receptor was derived from a female donor with Graves disease.

The CDR3 region is CASSPRDRYQEIQYF. CDR3 in DNA: TGTGCCAGCAGCCCCCGGGACCGGTACCAAGAGATCCAGTACTTC. The rearrangement uses TRBV3-1 and TRBJ2-5; tentatively, D is TRBD1 or TRBD2 (5 bases each). This CDR3 contains 15 residues. The germline V gene has CDR1 LGHDT and CDR2 YNNKEL (reference sequence).